The 30 T cell receptor beta chains given below trace back to one sample, sequenced in a study of T cell responses to AZD1222 COVID-19 vaccine. Method: immunoSEQ multiplex PCR; TCRdb's copy keeps in-frame clones and lacks some. The profile covers 75,000 to 95,000 clones, with approximately 91% appearing a single time and 15% to 20% taken by the ten largest. The source material was peripheral blood, sampled on day 0 of AZD1222 vaccination. The receptors shown here come from an adult in good health.

The rearrangement uses TRBV15 and TRBJ2-1, with 7 positions matching TRBD2. V gave up 1 base and J gave up 8 bases; unmatched junction bases: 11. Germline CDR1 reads LNHNV; CDR2 reads YYDKDF (reference sequence). The CDR3 length is 16 residues. The CDR3: CATSRVSPTSPDEQFF. CDR3 nucleotides: TGTGCCACCAGCAGAGTTTCACCGACTAGCCCAGATGAGCAGTTCTTC.

The chain uses TRBV9 and TRBJ1-5, with TRBD1 as a possible D gene (5 bases). Deletions cut 4 bases from V and 9 bases from J, with 14 bases between. The germline gives CDR1 SGDLS, CDR2 YYNGEE. This CDR3 is 13 amino acids long. CDR3 nucleotide sequence: TGTGCCAGCAGCCCCGGGACCCTTCCGCCCCAGCATTTT. It encodes CASSPGTLPPQHF.

The V call is TRBV18, the J call TRBJ2-7; D remains ambiguous. V was trimmed by 3 bases and J by 1 base, leaving 10 bases between them. The germline gives CDR1 KGHSH, CDR2 LQKENI. The CDR3 loop spans 14 amino acids. The CDR3 sequence is CASSPEASSYEQYF. The CDR3 bases are TGTGCCAGCTCACCCGAGGCTAGTTCCTACGAGCAGTACTTC. The entire variable domain, with the rest obtained from reference TRBV18 and TRBJ2-7, is as follows: NAGVMQNPRHLVRRRGQEARLRCSPMKGHSHVYWYRQLPEEGLKFMVYLQKENIIDESGMPKERFSAEFPKEGPSILRIQQVVRGDSAAYFCASSPEASSYEQYFGPGTRLTVT.

The V and J genes are TRBV6-5 and TRBJ1-2; 7 positions agree with TRBD1. The CDR3 has 15 amino acids. Germline V lookup: CDR1 MNHEY, CDR2 SVGAGI. The trim removed 2 bases at V and 6 bases at J, leaving 9 bases unmatched. The CDR3 bases are TGTGCCAGCAGTTACAGGGGGCGAGGAGAGCATGGCTACACCTTC. Translated: CASSYRGRGEHGYTF.

This chain links TRBV7-2 with TRBJ1-2, with D possibly TRBD1 on 6 matching bases. Germline CDR1 and CDR2: SGHTA and FQGNSA. V was shortened by 1 base and J by 0 bases, with 12 bases between the two germline ends. The CDR3 is 16 amino acids. The chain's CDR3 is CASSLGDRISNYGYTF. The CDR3 nucleotides read TGTGCCAGCAGCTTAGGAGACAGGATTTCTAACTATGGCTACACCTTC.

This chain uses TRBV5-1 with TRBJ1-4; D gene unclear. Germline V lookup: CDR1 SGHRS, CDR2 YFSETQ. V shed 0 bases and J shed 2 bases, with 5 bases lying between them. The CDR3 is 14 amino acids. Written as DNA, the CDR3 is TGCGCCAGCAGCTTGGGTTCCACTAATGAAAAACTGTTTTTT. Translating it yields CASSLGSTNEKLFF.

This chain's CDR3 is CASSLTGVRGGGNTIYF. As DNA, the CDR3 is TGTGCCAGCAGCTTAACAGGGGTCAGGGGGGGTGGAAACACCATATATTTT. J is TRBJ1-3 and V is TRBV7-2, with TRBD1 matching 7 bases. The germline CDR1 and CDR2 sequences are SGHTA and FQGNSA. V lost 2 bases to trimming and J lost 3 bases; unmatched junction nucleotides: 10. The CDR3 runs 17 residues.

The chain uses TRBV2 and TRBJ2-7; 9 bases match TRBD2. This CDR3 is built from 12 residues. CDR1 is SNHLY, CDR2 FYNNEI, per germline. V shed 8 bases, J shed 7 bases, and the junction held 6 bases outside the gene matches. The CDR3 nucleotides read TGTGCCAGCGAGAAGCGGGGGGTGGAGCAGTACTTC. Protein product: CASEKRGVEQYF.

The chain couples TRBV27 to TRBJ2-1, with 9 bases identical to TRBD2. This CDR3 is built from 16 residues. The V and J ends lost 7 bases and 7 bases, in that order; junction bases with no gene match: 14. Germline V gene lookup returns CDR1 MNHEY and CDR2 SMNVEV (reference sequence). This CDR3 reads CASINRQVAGVNEQFF. CDR3 sequence (DNA): TGTGCCAGCATCAACCGGCAGGTAGCGGGAGTTAATGAGCAGTTCTTC.

CDR3 residues: CASSLGTGKEQFF. The CDR3 bases are TGTGCCAGCAGCTTAGGGACAGGGAAGGAGCAGTTCTTC. This sequence joins TRBV7-8 and TRBJ2-1; 8 bases map to TRBD1. The CDR3 has 13 residues. The germline gives CDR1 SGHVS, CDR2 FQNEAQ. Trimming took 1 base from V and 10 from J; bases not matched to a gene: 3.

This chain connects TRBV28 to TRBJ2-2, with 9 nucleotides matching TRBD2. The CDR3 length is 15 residues. Trimming cost V 7 bases and J 0 bases; bases outside gene matches: 3. Germline CDR1 is MDHEN and CDR2 is SYDVKM. CDR3 bases: TGTGCCAGCACCGCTAGCGGGGCGAACACCGGGGAGCTGTTTTTT. Encoded protein: CASTASGANTGELFF. Filled out from reference TRBV28 and TRBJ2-2, the complete variable domain reads DVKVTQSSRYLVKRTGEKVFLECVQDMDHENMFWYRQDPGLGLRLIYFSYDVKMKEKGDIPEGYSVSREKKERFSLILESASTNQTSMYLCASTASGANTGELFFGEGSRLTVL.

The CDR3 nucleotides are TGTGCCAGCAGTTACTCCGGGATACGCACTGAAGCTTTCTTT. Residues: CASSYSGIRTEAFF. The chain is built from TRBV6-5 and TRBJ1-1; D remains ambiguous. Trimming cost V 0 bases and J 4 bases, with 9 bases left between them. Germline V lookup: CDR1 MNHEY, CDR2 SVGAGI. The CDR3 totals 14 residues.

The chain combines TRBV6-5 with TRBJ1-2, with 7 bases matching TRBD1. The junction had 8 bases not matched to a gene; V was cut back by 2 bases and J by 8 bases. The CDR3 runs 14 residues. Germline assignment: CDR1 MNHEY and CDR2 SVGAGI. For the CDR3, the DNA is TGTGCCAGCAGTTACAGGGACAGCCGACAGGGCTACACCTTC. Amino acid sequence: CASSYRDSRQGYTF.

V usage is TRBV7-2 and J usage is TRBJ1-3; D unclear. CDR1 is SGHTA, CDR2 FQGNSA, per germline. V was cut by 4 bases and J by 3 bases, with 7 bases left in between. The CDR3 totals 13 residues. The CDR3 DNA sequence: TGTGCCAGCAGCTCCGGAGGTGGAAACACCATATATTTT. This encodes CASSSGGGNTIYF.

This chain uses TRBV6-6 with TRBJ2-5; a weak D match, TRBD1 (6 bases). Trimming took 6 bases from V and 0 from J, leaving 17 bases between them. Germline CDR1 and CDR2: MNHNY and SVGAGI (reference sequence). The CDR3 spans 16 residues. CDR3 region: CASRGWGLADQETQYF. Written as DNA, the CDR3 is TGTGCCAGCAGGGGATGGGGGCTAGCAGACCAAGAGACCCAGTACTTC.

The rearrangement links TRBV28 to TRBJ1-5; TRBD1 agrees at 10 bases. J gave up 4 bases and V 6 bases, and 12 bases lay outside the gene matches. The length of the CDR3 is 17 residues. Germline V gives CDR1 MDHEN, CDR2 SYDVKM. The CDR3 loop reads CASSPGRDRGPNQPQHF. The DNA of the CDR3 is TGTGCCAGCAGCCCCGGCCGGGACAGGGGACCTAATCAGCCCCAGCATTTT.

The J gene is TRBJ1-2, the V gene TRBV19, with 8 positions matching TRBD1. The CDR3 is 12 amino acids. Trimming cost V 8 bases and J 8 bases; bases outside gene matches: 7. Germline CDR1 and CDR2: LNHDA and SQIVND (reference sequence). Here the CDR3 reads CASFLRGRGYTF. The DNA of the CDR3 is TGTGCCAGTTTTCTCAGGGGGCGAGGCTACACCTTC.

The chain carries TRBV5-1 and TRBJ2-3; D not resolved. Germline CDR1 and CDR2: SGHRS and YFSETQ. The CDR3 runs to 15 residues. V was shortened by 0 bases and J by 3 bases, with 11 bases between the two germline ends. In DNA form, the CDR3 reads TGCGCCAGCAGCTTGGTGCCCTTACAAACAGATACGCAGTATTTT. This translates into CASSLVPLQTDTQYF.

This chain connects TRBV2 to TRBJ1-4; TRBD1 matches at 7 bases. Germline CDR1 is SNHLY and CDR2 is FYNNEI. The CDR3 length is 12 residues. The junction had 3 bases not matched to a gene; V was cut back by 6 bases and J by 8 bases. The CDR3 region has the DNA TGTGCCAGCAGCAGGGGGGACGAAAAACTGTTTTTT. Amino acid sequence: CASSRGDEKLFF. The entire variable domain, with the rest obtained from reference TRBV2 and TRBJ1-4, is as follows: EPEVTQTPSHQVTQMGQEVILRCVPISNHLYFYWYRQILGQKVEFLVSFYNNEISEKSEIFDDQFSVERPDGSNFTLKIRSTKLEDSAMYFCASSRGDEKLFFGSGTQLSVL.

The chain carries TRBV6-5 and TRBJ1-1; D unclear. V lost 0 bases and J lost 5, with 7 bases in between. Germline CDR1 and CDR2: MNHEY and SVGAGI. CDR3 length: 13 amino acids. The chain's CDR3 is CASSYSRATEAFF. Here the CDR3 DNA reads TGTGCCAGCAGTTACTCCCGCGCGACTGAAGCTTTCTTT.

The genes are TRBV6-5 and TRBJ1-1; D remains unclear. Trimming cost V 4 bases and J 4 bases, with 10 bases left between them. CDR1 is MNHEY, CDR2 SVGAGI, per germline. The CDR3 loop spans 13 amino acids. The CDR3 sequence: CASSFGKFTEAFF. As DNA, the CDR3 is TGTGCCAGCAGTTTTGGGAAATTCACTGAAGCTTTCTTT.

The rearrangement uses TRBV21-1 and TRBJ1-2. TRBV21-1 is marked as a pseudogene. The CDR3 spans 14 residues. CDR3 sequence reads: CASSSPGAGYGYTF. CDR3 nucleotide sequence: TGTGCCAGCAGCTCCCCGGGTGCGGGCTATGGCTACACCTTC.

The chain has TRBV24-1 and TRBJ2-7, with no clear D. The V gene's germline CDR1 is KGHDR and CDR2 SFDVKD. The CDR3 spans 12 residues. Trimming shortened V by 2 bases and J by 7 bases, and 8 bases separated the two germline ends. CDR3 bases: TGTGCCACCAGTGATTCCCTTGGGGAGCAGTACTTC. Translation: CATSDSLGEQYF.

The J gene is TRBJ1-2, the V gene TRBV12-3 or TRBV12-4, with unresolved D. V lost 8 bases and J lost 2, with 12 bases in between. The CDR3 is made up of 13 amino acids. CDR3 protein: CASASPQNYGYTF. DNA of the CDR3: TGTGCCAGCGCCTCACCGCAAAACTATGGCTACACCTTC.

The chain carries TRBV5-1 and TRBJ1-6, with 8 bases identical to TRBD1. Germline V gene lookup returns CDR1 SGHRS and CDR2 YFSETQ. The V and J ends lost 3 bases and 6 bases, in that order; junction bases with no gene match: 5. The CDR3 extends over 15 amino acids. CDR3 amino acids: CASSSGQGLNSPLHF. In DNA, the CDR3 is TGCGCCAGCAGCTCCGGACAGGGTCTTAATTCACCCCTCCACTTT.

The rearrangement uses TRBV6-2 or TRBV6-3 and TRBJ2-7; TRBD2 is a possible D gene (6 bases). Germline V lookup: CDR1 MNHEY, CDR2 SVGEGT. V lost 6 bases, J lost 2 bases, and 11 bases lay in between. The CDR3 runs 13 residues. The DNA for the CDR3 is TGTGCCAGCAGCCGGGACTCTACCTACGAGCAGTACTTC. This sequence encodes CASSRDSTYEQYF.

The V gene is TRBV2, the J gene TRBJ2-5, with 7 bases identical to TRBD1. Germline V gene lookup returns CDR1 SNHLY and CDR2 FYNNEI. Trimming cost V 6 bases and J 5 bases; bases outside gene matches: 12. The CDR3 is 15 amino acids. This chain's CDR3 is CASSNRGGLGETQYF. In DNA form, the CDR3 reads TGTGCCAGCAGCAACAGAGGGGGCTTAGGGGAGACCCAGTACTTC.

The chain is built from TRBV5-4 and TRBJ1-2; perhaps TRBD1 as D (5 bases). Trimming shortened V by 1 base and J by 3 bases, and 10 bases separated the two germline ends. CDR1 is SGHNT and CDR2 is YYREEE in the germline V gene (reference sequence). This CDR3 comprises 14 residues. Here the CDR3 DNA reads TGTGCCAGCAGCTTGCGGGGCCCTTACTATGGCTACACCTTC. Encoded protein: CASSLRGPYYGYTF. Complete variable domain (other parts from reference TRBV5-4 and TRBJ1-2): ETGVTQSPTHLIKTRGQQVTLRCSSQSGHNTVSWYQQALGQGPQFIFQYYREEENGRGNFPPRFSGLQFPNYSSELNVNALELDDSALYLCASSLRGPYYGYTFGSGTRLTVV.

This chain uses TRBV5-1 with TRBJ2-7, with D maybe TRBD2 (5 bases). The CDR3 has 14 residues. The V gene's germline CDR1 is SGHRS and CDR2 YFSETQ. Trimming cost V 2 bases and J 3 bases, with 12 bases left between them. CDR3 amino acids: CASSFEDSDYEQYF. The CDR3 DNA reads as TGCGCCAGCAGCTTCGAGGACTCAGACTACGAGCAGTACTTC.

The gene calls are TRBV6-5 and TRBJ1-4, with a possible D match to TRBD1 (6 bases). Germline V gene lookup returns CDR1 MNHEY and CDR2 SVGAGI. Deletions cut 10 bases from V and 1 base from J, with 10 bases between. This CDR3 spans 13 amino acids. The CDR3 sequence: CATRGGTNEKLFF. As DNA, the CDR3 is TGTGCCACTAGGGGGGGAACTAATGAAAAACTGTTTTTT.